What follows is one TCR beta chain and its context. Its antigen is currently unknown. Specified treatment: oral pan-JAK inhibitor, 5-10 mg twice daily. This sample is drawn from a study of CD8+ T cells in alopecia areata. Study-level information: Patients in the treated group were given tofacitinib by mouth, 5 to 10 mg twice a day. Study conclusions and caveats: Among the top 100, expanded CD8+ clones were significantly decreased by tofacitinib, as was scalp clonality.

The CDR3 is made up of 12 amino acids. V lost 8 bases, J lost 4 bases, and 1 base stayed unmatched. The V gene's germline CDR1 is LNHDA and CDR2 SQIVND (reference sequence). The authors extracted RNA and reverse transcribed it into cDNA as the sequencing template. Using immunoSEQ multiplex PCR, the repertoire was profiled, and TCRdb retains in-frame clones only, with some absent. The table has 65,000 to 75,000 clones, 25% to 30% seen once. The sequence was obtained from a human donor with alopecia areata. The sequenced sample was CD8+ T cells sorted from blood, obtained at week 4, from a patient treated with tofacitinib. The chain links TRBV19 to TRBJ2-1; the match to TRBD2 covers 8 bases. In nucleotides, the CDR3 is TGTGCCAGTGCGGGGGGTTACAATGAGCAGTTCTTC. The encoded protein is CASAGGYNEQFF. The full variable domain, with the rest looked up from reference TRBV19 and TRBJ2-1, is DGGITQSPKYLFRKEGQNVTLSCEQNLNHDAMYWYRQDPGQGLRLIYYSQIVNDFQKGDIAEGYSVSREKKESFPLTVTSAQKNPTAFYLCASAGGYNEQFFGPGTRLTVL.